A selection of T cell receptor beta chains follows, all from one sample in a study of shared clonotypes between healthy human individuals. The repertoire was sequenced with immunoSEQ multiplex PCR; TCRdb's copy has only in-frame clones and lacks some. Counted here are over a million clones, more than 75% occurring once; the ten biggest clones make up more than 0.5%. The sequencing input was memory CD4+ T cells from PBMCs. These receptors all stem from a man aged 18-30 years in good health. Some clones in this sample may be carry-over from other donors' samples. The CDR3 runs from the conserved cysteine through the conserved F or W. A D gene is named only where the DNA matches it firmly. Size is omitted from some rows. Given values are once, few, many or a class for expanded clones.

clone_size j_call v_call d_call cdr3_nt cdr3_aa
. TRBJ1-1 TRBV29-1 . TGCAGCGTTGAACCGAGCACTGAAGCTTTCTTT CSVEPSTEAFF
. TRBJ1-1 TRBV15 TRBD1 TGTGCCACCAGCAGAGAAGTGAGGACAGGGATGACTGAAGCTTTCTTT CATSREVRTGMTEAFF
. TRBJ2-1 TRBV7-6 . TGTGCCAGCAGCCCCGGGACAATAAATTACTACAATGAGCAGTTCTTC CASSPGTINYYNEQFF
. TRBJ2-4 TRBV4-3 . TGCGCCAGCAGCCAAGACCGGGCCTCCAAAAACATTCAGTACTTC CASSQDRASKNIQYF
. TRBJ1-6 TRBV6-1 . TGTGCCAGCAGTGGCCGCGGAACTCCACCCCTCCACTTT CASSGRGTPPLHF
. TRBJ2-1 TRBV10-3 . TGTGCCATCAGTGGTCGCCTTAACTCCTACAATGAGCAGTTCTTC CAISGRLNSYNEQFF
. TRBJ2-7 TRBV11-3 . TGTGCCAGCAGCCAGACCGGATACGAGCAGTACTTC CASSQTGYEQYF
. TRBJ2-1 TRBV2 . TGTGCCAGCAGTGTCTACAATGAGCAGTTCTTC CASSVYNEQFF
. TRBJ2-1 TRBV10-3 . TGTGCCATCAGTGAACCTTACAATGAGCAGTTCTTC CAISEPYNEQFF
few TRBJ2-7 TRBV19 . TGTGCCAGTAGTACAGGAGCCGGGGGGCTCTTTTCCTACGAGCAGTACTTC CASSTGAGGLFSYEQYF
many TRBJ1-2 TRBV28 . TGTGCCAGCAGTTTACCAGGGCGCCATGACTATGGCTACACCTTC CASSLPGRHDYGYTF
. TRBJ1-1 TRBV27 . TGTGCCAGCAGGGGGCGGCAAGAAGCTTTCTTT CASRGRQEAFF
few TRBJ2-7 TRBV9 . TGTGCCAGCGGCGGGATGACGTCCTACGAGCAGTACTTC CASGGMTSYEQYF
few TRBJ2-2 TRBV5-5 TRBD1 TGTGCCAGCAGCCGAAACGACAGGGGATGGAGCGGGGAGCTGTTTTTT CASSRNDRGWSGELFF
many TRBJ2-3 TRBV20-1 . TGCAGTGCTCCATCCCCAGATACGCAGTATTTT CSAPSPDTQYF